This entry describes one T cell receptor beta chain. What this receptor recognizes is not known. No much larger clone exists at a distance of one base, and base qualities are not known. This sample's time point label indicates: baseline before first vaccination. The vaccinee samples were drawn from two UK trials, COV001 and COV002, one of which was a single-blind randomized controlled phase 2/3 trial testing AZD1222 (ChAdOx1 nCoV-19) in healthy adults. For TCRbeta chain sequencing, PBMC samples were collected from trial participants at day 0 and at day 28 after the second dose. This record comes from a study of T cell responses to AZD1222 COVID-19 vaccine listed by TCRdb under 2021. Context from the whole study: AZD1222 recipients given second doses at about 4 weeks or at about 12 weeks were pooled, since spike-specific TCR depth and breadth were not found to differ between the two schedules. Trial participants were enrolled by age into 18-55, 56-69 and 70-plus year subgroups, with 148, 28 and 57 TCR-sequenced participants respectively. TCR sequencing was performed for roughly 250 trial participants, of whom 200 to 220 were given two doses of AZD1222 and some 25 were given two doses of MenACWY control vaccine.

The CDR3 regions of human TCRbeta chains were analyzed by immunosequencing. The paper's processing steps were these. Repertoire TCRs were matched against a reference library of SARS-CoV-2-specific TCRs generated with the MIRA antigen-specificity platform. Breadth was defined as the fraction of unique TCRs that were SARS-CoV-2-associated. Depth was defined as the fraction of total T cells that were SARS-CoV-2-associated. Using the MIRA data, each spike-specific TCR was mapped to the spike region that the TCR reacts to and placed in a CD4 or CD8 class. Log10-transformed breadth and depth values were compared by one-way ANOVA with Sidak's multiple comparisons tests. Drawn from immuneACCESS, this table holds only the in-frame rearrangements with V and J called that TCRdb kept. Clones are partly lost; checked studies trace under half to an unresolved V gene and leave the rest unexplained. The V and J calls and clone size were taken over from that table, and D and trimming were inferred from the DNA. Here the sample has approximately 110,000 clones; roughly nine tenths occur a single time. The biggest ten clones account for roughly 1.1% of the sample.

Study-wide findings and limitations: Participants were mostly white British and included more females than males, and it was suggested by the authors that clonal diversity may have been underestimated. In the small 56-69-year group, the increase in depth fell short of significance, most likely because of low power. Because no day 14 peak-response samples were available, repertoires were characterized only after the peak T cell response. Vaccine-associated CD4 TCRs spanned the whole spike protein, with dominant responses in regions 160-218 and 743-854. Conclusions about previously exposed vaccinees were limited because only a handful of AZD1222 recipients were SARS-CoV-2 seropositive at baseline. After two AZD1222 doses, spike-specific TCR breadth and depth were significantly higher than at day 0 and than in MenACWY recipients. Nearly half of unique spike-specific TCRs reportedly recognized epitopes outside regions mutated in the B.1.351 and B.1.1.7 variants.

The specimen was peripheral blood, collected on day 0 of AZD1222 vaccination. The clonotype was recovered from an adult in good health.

The CDR3 protein is CASSTPGQENYGYTF. The DNA sequence follows: TGTGCCAGTAGTACCCCGGGCCAGGAAAACTATGGCTACACCTTC. The rearrangement combines TRBV19 with TRBJ1-2, with no confidently assigned D gene. From cysteine to phenylalanine, the CDR3 is 15 amino acids long. Kept here is only the CDR3 DNA, which spans 45 bases and is read in frame from base 1. V drops 4 bases and J drops 2 bases, leaving 14 bases in between. The germline V gene (reference sequence) sets CDR1 to LNHDA and CDR2 to SQIVND.